This T cell receptor (beta chain) was documented in a study of T cells after yellow fever vaccination. Study results and caveats: Relatively few clonotypes were ones that appeared in both CD4 and CD8 compartments. In post-booster samples, most primary-vaccination clones reappeared (approximately 96% CD4, nearly 90% CD8).

V lost 7 bases, J lost 6 bases, and 14 bases stayed unmatched. Looked up from germline, CDR1 is SQVTM and CDR2 is ANQGSEA. This CDR3 has 15 residues. TCRdb processed the 5' RACE reads anew with MiXCR; each CDR3 protein has one entry. Of 60,000 to 95,000 distinct CDR3 sequences listed, more than 5.5% were seen once; the top ten hold 25% to 35%. At least ten counts were recorded for this clonotype. Its antigen is unknown. This material consisted of CD8+ T cells sorted from PBMCs, taken roughly 10 days after the first yellow fever vaccination. The receptor was derived from a man younger than 35 who received the YFV17D yellow fever vaccine. V usage is TRBV29-1 and J usage is TRBJ2-1; 8 bases map to TRBD1. CDR3 protein: CSAGPDRGGSNEQFF. The CDR3 nucleotides are TGCAGCGCCGGGCCCGACAGGGGTGGAAGCAATGAGCAGTTCTTC.